This T cell receptor (beta chain) was identified in a study of identifying expanded T cells in peripheral blood. General study points: Clone count variance between roughly two-week samples rose with total template count.

Collection occurred without any documented infections or immune events in donors. This CDR3 has 16 residues. Trimming took off 1 base at V and 0 bases at J, with 14 bases between the two ends. As concerns this clone: What it recognizes is unknown.

This table comes from immunoSEQ multiplex PCR, and its TCRdb copy is limited to in-frame clones, with some not included. Counted here are fewer than 80,000 clones, approximately 80% occurring once; the ten biggest clones make up 15% to 20%. This receptor was obtained from a person aged 18-69 years in good health. The chain carries TRBV5-3 and TRBJ2-7; no firm D call. TRBV5-3 is an ORF; its function is uncertain. Sequencing was performed on blood. CDR3 amino acids: CARSLNLDGISYEQYF. The CDR3 nucleotides are TGTGCCAGAAGCTTGAATTTGGACGGAATCTCCTACGAGCAGTACTTC.